This passage covers 5 T cell receptor beta chains from one sample sequenced in a study of cytomegalovirus exposure and HLA in healthy donors. Profiling relied on immunoSEQ multiplex PCR, and the TCRdb table lists in-frame clones only, not all of them. The repertoire holds about 190,000 clones, with 86% as singletons. Specimen: PBMCs. Receptor source: a woman aged 18-29 years in good health and CMV-seronegative.

The chain uses TRBV6-5 and TRBJ2-7; 7 nucleotides match TRBD2. Losses at the gene ends were 7 bases for V and 6 bases for J; bases not matched to a gene: 9. CDR3 size: 13 residues. The germline gives CDR1 MNHEY, CDR2 SVGAGI. The CDR3: CASKQLASGEQYF. Here the CDR3 DNA reads TGTGCCAGCAAACAACTAGCGAGTGGCGAGCAGTACTTC.

This chain connects TRBV5-1 to TRBJ2-2; TRBD2 matches at 11 bases. In germline, CDR1 is SGHRS, CDR2 YFSETQ. With V trimmed by 1 base and J by 5 bases, 4 bases remained unmatched. The CDR3 length is 16 residues. The CDR3 loop is CASSLLVAGGTGELFF. Written as DNA, the CDR3 is TGCGCCAGCAGCTTGCTGGTAGCGGGGGGGACCGGGGAGCTGTTTTTT. The variable domain in full, completed from reference TRBV5-1 and TRBJ2-2, reads KAGVTQTPRYLIKTRGQQVTLSCSPISGHRSVSWYQQTPGQGLQFLFEYFSETQRNKGNFPGRFSGRQFSNSRSEMNVSTLELGDSALYLCASSLLVAGGTGELFFGEGSRLTVL.

The CDR3 DNA follows: TGTGCCAGCAGCCTAAACTCAGGGTTTTCACCCCTCCACTTT. Protein: CASSLNSGFSPLHF. The genes are TRBV6-5 and TRBJ1-6; a possible D gene is TRBD1 (5 bases). V lost 6 bases and J 9 bases, leaving 15 bases between the germline ends. Germline lookup yields CDR1 MNHEY and CDR2 SVGAGI. The CDR3 has 14 residues.

The V and J genes are TRBV5-1 and TRBJ2-1; 10 bases are a match to TRBD2. The ends lost 2 bases at V and 6 bases at J; junction bases unmatched: 5. Germline V lookup: CDR1 SGHRS, CDR2 YFSETQ. CDR3 length equals 15 residues. The CDR3: CASSFELAGSNEQFF. CDR3 nucleotides: TGCGCCAGCAGCTTCGAACTAGCGGGATCCAATGAGCAGTTCTTC.

The rearrangement uses TRBV6-5 and TRBJ1-1; 9 nucleotides line up with TRBD1. Trimming removed 5 bases from V and 4 bases from J; junction bases left unmatched: 8. The germline gives CDR1 MNHEY, CDR2 SVGAGI. This CDR3 has 15 amino acids. The CDR3 DNA reads TGTGCCAGCAGTAAACAGGGGGCGAAGGGCACTGAAGCTTTCTTT. Translating it yields CASSKQGAKGTEAFF.